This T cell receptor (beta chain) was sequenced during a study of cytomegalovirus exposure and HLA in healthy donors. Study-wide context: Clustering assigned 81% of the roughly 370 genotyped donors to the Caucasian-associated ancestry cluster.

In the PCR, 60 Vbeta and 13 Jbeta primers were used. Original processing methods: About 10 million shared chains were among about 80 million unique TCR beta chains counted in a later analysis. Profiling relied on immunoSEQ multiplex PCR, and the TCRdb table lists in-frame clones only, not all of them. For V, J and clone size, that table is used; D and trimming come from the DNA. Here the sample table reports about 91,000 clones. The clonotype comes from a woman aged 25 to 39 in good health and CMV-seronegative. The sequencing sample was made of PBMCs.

CDR3 sequence: CASTRSRANTEAFF. CDR3 in DNA: TGTGCCAGCACCCGGTCGAGGGCGAACACTGAAGCTTTCTTT. This chain links TRBV28 with TRBJ1-1; the D is unclear. Germline assignment: CDR1 MDHEN and CDR2 SYDVKM. This CDR3 contains 14 residues. Trimming took off 7 bases at V and 1 base at J, with 13 bases between the two ends.